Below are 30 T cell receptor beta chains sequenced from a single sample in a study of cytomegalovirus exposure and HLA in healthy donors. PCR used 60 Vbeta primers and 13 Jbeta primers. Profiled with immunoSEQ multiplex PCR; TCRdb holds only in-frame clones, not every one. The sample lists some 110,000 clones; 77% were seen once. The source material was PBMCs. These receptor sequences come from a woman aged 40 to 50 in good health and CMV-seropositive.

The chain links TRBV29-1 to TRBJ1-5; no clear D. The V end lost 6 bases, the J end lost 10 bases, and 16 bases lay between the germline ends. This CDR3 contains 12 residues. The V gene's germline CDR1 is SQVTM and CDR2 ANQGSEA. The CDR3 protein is CSVAGSEGPQHF. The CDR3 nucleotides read TGCAGCGTCGCCGGAAGTGAGGGACCCCAGCATTTT.

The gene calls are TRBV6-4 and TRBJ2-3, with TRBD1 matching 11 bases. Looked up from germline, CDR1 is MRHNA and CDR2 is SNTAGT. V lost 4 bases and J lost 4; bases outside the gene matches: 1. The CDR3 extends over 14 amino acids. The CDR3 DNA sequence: TGTGCCAGCAGTGGGACAGGGGGCGCAGATACGCAGTATTTT. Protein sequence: CASSGTGGADTQYF.

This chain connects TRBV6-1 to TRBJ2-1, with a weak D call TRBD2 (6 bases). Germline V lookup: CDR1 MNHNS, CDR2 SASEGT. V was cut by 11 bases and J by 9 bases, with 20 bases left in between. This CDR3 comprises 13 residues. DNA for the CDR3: TGTGCCGCGACGGACGTCTTGGGGGGTGAGCAGTTCTTC. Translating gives CAATDVLGGEQFF.

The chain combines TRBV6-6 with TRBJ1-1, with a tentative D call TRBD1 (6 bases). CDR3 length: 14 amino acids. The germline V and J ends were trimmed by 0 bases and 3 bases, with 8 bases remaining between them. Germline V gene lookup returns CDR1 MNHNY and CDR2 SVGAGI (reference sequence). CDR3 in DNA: TGTGCCAGCAGTTACTCAGGGGGGGACACTGAAGCTTTCTTT. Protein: CASSYSGGDTEAFF.

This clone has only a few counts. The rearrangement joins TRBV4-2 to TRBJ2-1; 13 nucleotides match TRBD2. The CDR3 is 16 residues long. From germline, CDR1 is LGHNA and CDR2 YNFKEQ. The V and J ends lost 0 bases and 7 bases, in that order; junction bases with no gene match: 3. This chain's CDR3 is CASSQETSGRGNEQFF. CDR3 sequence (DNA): TGTGCCAGCAGCCAAGAAACTAGCGGGAGGGGGAATGAGCAGTTCTTC.

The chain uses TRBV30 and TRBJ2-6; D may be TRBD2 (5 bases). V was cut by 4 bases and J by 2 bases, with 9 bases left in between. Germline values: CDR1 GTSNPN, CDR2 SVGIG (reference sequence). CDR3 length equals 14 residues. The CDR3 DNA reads TGTGCCTGGAAACGGGATCCTGGGGCCAACGTCCTGACTTTC. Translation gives CAWKRDPGANVLTF.

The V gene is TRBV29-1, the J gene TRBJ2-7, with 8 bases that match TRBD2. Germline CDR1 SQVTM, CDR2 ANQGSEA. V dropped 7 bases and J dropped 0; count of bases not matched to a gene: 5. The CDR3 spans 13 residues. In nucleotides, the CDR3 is TGCAGCGGGGTACGGGGGGGCTCCTACGAGCAGTACTTC. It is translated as CSGVRGGSYEQYF.

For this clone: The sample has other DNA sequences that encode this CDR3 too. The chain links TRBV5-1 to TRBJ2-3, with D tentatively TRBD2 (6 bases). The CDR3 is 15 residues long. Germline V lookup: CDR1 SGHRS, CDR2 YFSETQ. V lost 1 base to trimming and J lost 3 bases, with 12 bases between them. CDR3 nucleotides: TGCGCCAGCAGCTTGCTGGCGGGATCTACAGATACGCAGTATTTT. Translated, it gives CASSLLAGSTDTQYF.

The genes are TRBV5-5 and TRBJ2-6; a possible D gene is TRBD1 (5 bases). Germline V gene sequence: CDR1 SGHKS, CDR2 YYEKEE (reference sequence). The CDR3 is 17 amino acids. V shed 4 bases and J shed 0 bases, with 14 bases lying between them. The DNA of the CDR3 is TGTGCCAGCAGCATCCAGACAGACCCCTCTGGGGCCAACGTCCTGACTTTC. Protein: CASSIQTDPSGANVLTF.

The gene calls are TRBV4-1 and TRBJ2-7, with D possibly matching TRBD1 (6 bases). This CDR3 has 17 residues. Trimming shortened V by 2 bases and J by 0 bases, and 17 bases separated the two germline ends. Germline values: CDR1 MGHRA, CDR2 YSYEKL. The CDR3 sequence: CASSQQPGTGISYEQYF. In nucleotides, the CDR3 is TGCGCCAGCAGCCAACAACCGGGAACAGGGATCTCCTACGAGCAGTACTTC.

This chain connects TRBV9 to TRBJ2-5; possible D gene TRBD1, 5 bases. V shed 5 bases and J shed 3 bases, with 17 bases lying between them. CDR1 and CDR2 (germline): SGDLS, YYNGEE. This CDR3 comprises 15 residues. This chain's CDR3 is CASSSSLGREETQYF. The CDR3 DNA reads TGTGCCAGCAGTTCTTCATTGGGCAGGGAAGAGACCCAGTACTTC.

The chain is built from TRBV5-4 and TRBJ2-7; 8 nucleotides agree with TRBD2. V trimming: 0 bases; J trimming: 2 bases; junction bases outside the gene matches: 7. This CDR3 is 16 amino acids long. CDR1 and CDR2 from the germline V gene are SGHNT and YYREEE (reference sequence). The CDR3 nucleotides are TGTGCCAGCAGCTTGGGCCTAGCGGGTATTACCTACGAGCAGTACTTC. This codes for CASSLGLAGITYEQYF.

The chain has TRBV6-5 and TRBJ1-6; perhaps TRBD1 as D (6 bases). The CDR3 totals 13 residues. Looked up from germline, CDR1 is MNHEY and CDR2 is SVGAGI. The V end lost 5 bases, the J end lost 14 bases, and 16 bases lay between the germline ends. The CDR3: CASSPPGQTSLHF. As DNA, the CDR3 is TGTGCCAGCAGTCCCCCCGGACAGACTTCCCTCCACTTT.

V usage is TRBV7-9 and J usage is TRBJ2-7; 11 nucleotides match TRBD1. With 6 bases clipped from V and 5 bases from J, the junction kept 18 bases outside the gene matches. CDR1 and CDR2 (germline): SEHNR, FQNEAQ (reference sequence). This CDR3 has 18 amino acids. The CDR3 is CASRPKTPSGQGVNEQYF. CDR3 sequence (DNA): TGTGCCAGCAGGCCTAAGACCCCATCGGGACAGGGGGTCAACGAGCAGTACTTC.

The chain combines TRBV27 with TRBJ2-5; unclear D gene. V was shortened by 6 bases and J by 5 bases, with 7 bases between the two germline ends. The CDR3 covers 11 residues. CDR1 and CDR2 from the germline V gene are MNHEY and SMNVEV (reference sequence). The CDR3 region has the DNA TGTGCCAGCAGATCACTCGAGACCCAGTACTTC. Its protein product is CASRSLETQYF.

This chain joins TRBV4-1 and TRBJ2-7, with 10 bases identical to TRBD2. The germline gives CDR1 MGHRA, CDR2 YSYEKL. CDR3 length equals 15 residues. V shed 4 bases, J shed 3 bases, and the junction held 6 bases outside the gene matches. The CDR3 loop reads CASSPRTSGGYEQYF. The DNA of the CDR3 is TGCGCCAGCAGCCCGAGGACTAGCGGTGGCTACGAGCAGTACTTC.

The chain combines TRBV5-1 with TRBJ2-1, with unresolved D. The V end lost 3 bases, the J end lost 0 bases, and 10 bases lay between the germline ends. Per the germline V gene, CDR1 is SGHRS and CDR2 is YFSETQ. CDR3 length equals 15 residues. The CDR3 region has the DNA TGCGCCAGCAGCTCTGACACGAGCTCCTACAATGAGCAGTTCTTC. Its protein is CASSSDTSSYNEQFF. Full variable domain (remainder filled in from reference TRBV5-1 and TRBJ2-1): KAGVTQTPRYLIKTRGQQVTLSCSPISGHRSVSWYQQTPGQGLQFLFEYFSETQRNKGNFPGRFSGRQFSNSRSEMNVSTLELGDSALYLCASSSDTSSYNEQFFGPGTRLTVL.

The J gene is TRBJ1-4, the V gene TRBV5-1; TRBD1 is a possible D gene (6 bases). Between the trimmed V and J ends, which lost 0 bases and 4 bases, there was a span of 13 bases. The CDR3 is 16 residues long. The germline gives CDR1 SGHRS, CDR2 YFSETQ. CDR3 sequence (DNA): TGCGCCAGCAGCTTGGACAGGGTACGGGGTAATGAAAAACTGTTTTTT. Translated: CASSLDRVRGNEKLFF.

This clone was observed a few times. CDR3 sequence reads: CASSPPGGGFFNQPQHF. The CDR3 region has the DNA TGTGCCAGCAGTCCCCCAGGGGGCGGCTTTTTCAATCAGCCCCAGCATTTT. The rearrangement joins TRBV28 to TRBJ1-5, with 8 bases matching TRBD1. V was clipped by 5 bases and J by 3 bases; unmatched bases: 12. This CDR3 comprises 17 residues. Germline assignment: CDR1 MDHEN and CDR2 SYDVKM.

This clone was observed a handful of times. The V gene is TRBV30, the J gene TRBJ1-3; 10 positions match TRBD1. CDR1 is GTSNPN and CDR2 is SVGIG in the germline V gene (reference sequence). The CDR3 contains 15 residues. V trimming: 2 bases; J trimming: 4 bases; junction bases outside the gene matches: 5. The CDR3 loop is CAWSRQGAGGNTIYF. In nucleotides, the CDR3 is TGTGCCTGGAGTCGACAGGGGGCCGGAGGAAACACCATATATTTT.

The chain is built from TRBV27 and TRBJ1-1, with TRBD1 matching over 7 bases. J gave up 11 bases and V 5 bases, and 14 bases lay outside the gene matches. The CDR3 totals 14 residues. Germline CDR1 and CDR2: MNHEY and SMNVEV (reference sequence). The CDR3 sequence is CASSPSGGPRGAFF. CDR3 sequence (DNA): TGTGCCAGCAGTCCGTCAGGGGGACCCCGGGGGGCTTTCTTT.

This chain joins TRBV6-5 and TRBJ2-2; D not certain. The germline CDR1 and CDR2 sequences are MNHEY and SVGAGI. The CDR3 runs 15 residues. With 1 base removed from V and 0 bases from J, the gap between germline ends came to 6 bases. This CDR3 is CASSYFTANTGELFF. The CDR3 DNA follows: TGTGCCAGCAGTTACTTTACAGCGAACACCGGGGAGCTGTTTTTT.

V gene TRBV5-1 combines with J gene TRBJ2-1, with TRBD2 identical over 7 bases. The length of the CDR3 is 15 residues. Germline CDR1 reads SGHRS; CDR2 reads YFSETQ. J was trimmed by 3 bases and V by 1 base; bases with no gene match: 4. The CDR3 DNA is TGCGCCAGCAGCTTGAGCGGGGCTAGCTACAATGAGCAGTTCTTC. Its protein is CASSLSGASYNEQFF.

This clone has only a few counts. CDR3 nucleotide sequence: TGTGCCAGTAGTAAGGACAGGGGTTACAATGAGCAGTTCTTC. This sequence encodes CASSKDRGYNEQFF. The chain has TRBV19 and TRBJ2-1; 9 bases are shared with TRBD1. CDR3 length equals 14 residues. Germline CDR1 LNHDA, CDR2 SQIVND (reference sequence). The trim removed 4 bases at V and 4 bases at J, leaving 2 bases unmatched. The full variable domain, with the rest looked up from reference TRBV19 and TRBJ2-1, is DGGITQSPKYLFRKEGQNVTLSCEQNLNHDAMYWYRQDPGQGLRLIYYSQIVNDFQKGDIAEGYSVSREKKESFPLTVTSAQKNPTAFYLCASSKDRGYNEQFFGPGTRLTVL.

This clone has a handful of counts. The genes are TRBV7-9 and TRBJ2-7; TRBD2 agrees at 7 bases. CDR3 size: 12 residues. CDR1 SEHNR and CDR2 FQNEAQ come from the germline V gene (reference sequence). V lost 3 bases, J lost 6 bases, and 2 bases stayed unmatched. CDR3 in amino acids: CASSFPGGEQYF. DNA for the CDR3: TGTGCCAGCAGCTTTCCGGGAGGCGAGCAGTACTTC. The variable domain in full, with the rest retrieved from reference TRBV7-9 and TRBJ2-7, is DTGVSQNPRHKITKRGQNVTFRCDPISEHNRLYWYRQTLGQGPEFLTYFQNEAQLEKSRLLSDRFSAERPKGSFSTLEIQRTEQGDSAMYLCASSFPGGEQYFGPGTRLTVT.

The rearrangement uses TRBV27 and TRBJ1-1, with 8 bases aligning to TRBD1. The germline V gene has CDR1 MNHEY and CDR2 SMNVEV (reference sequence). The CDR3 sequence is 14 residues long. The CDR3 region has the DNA TGTGCTGCCGCGGCAGGGGGCGTTCACACTGAAGCTTTCTTT. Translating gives CAAAAGGVHTEAFF.

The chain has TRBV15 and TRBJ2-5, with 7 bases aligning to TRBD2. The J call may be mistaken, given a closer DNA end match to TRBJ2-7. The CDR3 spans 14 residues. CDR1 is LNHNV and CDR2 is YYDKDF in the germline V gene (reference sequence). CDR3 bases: TGTGCCACCAGCAGACGGGACTACTCCTACGAGCAGTACTTC. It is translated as CATSRRDYSYEQYF.

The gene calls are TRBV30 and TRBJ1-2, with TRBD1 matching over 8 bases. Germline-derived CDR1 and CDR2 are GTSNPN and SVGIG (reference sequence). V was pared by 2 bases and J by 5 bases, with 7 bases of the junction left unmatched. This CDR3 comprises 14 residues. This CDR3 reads CAWSKQGARYGYTF. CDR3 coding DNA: TGTGCCTGGAGTAAGCAGGGGGCGCGGTATGGCTACACCTTC.

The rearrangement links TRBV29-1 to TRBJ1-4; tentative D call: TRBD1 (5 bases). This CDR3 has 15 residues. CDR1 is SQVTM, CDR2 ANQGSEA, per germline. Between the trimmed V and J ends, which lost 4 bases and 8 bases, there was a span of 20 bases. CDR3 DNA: TGCAGCGTTGTTTATCAGGGAGGTGGACGGGAAAAACTGTTTTTT. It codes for CSVVYQGGGREKLFF.

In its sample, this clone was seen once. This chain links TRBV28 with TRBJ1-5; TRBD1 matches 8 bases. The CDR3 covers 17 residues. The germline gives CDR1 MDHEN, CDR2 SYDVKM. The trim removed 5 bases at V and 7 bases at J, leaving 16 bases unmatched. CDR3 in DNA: TGTGCCAGCAGTCCTCCTTCGACAGGGGTAGCTTGGCAGCCCCAGCATTTT. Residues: CASSPPSTGVAWQPQHF.